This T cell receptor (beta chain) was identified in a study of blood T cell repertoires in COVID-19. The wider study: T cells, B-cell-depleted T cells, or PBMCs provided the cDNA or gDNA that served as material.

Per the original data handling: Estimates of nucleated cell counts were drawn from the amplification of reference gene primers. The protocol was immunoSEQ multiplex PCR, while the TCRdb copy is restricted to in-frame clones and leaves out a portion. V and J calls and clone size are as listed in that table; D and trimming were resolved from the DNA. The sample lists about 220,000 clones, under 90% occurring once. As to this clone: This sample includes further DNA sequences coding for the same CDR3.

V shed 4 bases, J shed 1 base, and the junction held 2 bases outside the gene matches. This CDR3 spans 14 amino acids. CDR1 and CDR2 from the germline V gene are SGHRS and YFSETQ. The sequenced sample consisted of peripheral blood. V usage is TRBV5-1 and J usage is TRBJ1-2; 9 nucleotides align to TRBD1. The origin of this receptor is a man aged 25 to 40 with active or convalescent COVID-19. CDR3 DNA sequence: TGCGCCAGCAGCCTGGGACAGGGTAACTATGGCTACACCTTC. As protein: CASSLGQGNYGYTF.